This T cell receptor beta chain was documented in a study of cytomegalovirus exposure and HLA in healthy donors. Findings of the study overall: It was reported that the classifier diagnosed cytomegalovirus status with high specificity and sensitivity in both the original and validation cohorts. Cytomegalovirus-associated TCR beta chains were listed, numbering 150 to 200. The majority of CMV-associated TCR beta chains were reported as apparently HLA-restricted in a later analysis.

Both 60 Vbeta primers and 13 Jbeta primers went into the PCR. Repertoires were generated with immunoSEQ multiplex PCR, while TCRdb's copy carries only in-frame clones and drops some. The sample has approximately 20,000 clones, and its top ten clones hold over 20%. Concerning this clone: The target antigen is unknown.

The CDR3 has 15 residues. Losses at the gene ends were 1 base for V and 0 bases for J; bases not matched to a gene: 2. Germline values: CDR1 GTSNPN, CDR2 SVGIG (reference sequence). The receptor's source is a man in his fifties or sixties in good health and CMV-seropositive. Input material: PBMCs. The V gene is TRBV30, the J gene TRBJ2-1; 8 bases align to TRBD1. This CDR3 reads CAWSEGQASYNEQFF. The CDR3 nucleotides are TGTGCCTGGAGTGAGGGACAGGCCTCCTACAATGAGCAGTTCTTC.